Shown below are 20 T cell receptor beta chains from a single sample sequenced in a study of blood T cells in healthy people across ages. Primed by a sample-barcoded 5' primer and a J-beta primer mix, a second PCR proceeded for 7 to 11 cycles. MiXCR, run by TCRdb on the 5' RACE reads, gives a single entry per CDR3 protein. The data contain hundreds of thousands of distinct CDR3 sequences, under 55% of them singletons. What was sequenced was blood. The receptors come from a man between 60 and 75 years old in good health.

The chain uses TRBV7-9 and TRBJ1-1, with D perhaps matching TRBD1 (6 bases). Trimming removed 3 bases from V and 1 base from J, with 12 bases in between. This CDR3 region has 15 residues. CDR1 is SEHNR, CDR2 FQNEAQ, per germline (reference sequence). CDR3 in amino acids: CASSFPMGANTEAFF. CDR3 nucleotide sequence: TGTGCCAGCAGCTTCCCGATGGGGGCGAACACTGAAGCTTTCTTT. The variable domain in full, completed from reference TRBV7-9 and TRBJ1-1, reads DTGVSQNPRHKITKRGQNVTFRCDPISEHNRLYWYRQTLGQGPEFLTYFQNEAQLEKSRLLSDRFSAERPKGSFSTLEIQRTEQGDSAMYLCASSFPMGANTEAFFGQGTRLTVV.

Comments on this clonotype: Germline and junction disagree at one end, which may indicate a read error. The rearrangement uses TRBV7-2 and TRBJ2-7; 9 bases are a match to TRBD1. Germline V CDR1 and CDR2: SGHTA, FQGNSA. This CDR3 comprises 17 residues. The CDR3 is CASSLAFPGTGYYEQYF. The CDR3 coding sequence is TGCGCCAGCAGCTTAGCTTTCCCCGGGACAGGGTACTACGAGCAGTACTTC. The full variable domain, in which reference TRBV7-2 and TRBJ2-7 provide the parts outside the CDR3, is GAGVSQSPSNKVTEKGKDVELRCDPISGHTALYWYRQSLGQGLEFLIYFQGNSAPDKSGLPSDRFSAERTGGSVSTLTIQRTQQEDSAVYLCASSLAFPGTGYYEQYFGPGTRLTVT.

The CDR3 nucleotides are TGTGCCTCACAAGGGCGCCAGGGGAACACTGAAGCTTTCTTT. This translates into CASQGRQGNTEAFF. V and J are TRBV10-3 and TRBJ1-1; the D gene is possibly TRBD1 (5 bases). V lost 11 bases and J 1 base, leaving 17 bases between the germline ends. Germline assignment: CDR1 ENHRY and CDR2 SYGVKD. The CDR3 sequence is 14 residues long.

J is TRBJ2-5 and V is TRBV20-1; D is uncertain. This CDR3 contains 13 residues. V shed 3 bases and J shed 11 bases, with 19 bases lying between them. CDR1 is DFQATT and CDR2 is SNEGSKA in the germline V gene (reference sequence). The DNA for the CDR3 is TGCAGTGCTAGCGCGGATCGCGGCAATGAGCAGTACTTC. Protein sequence: CSASADRGNEQYF.

The gene calls are TRBV3-1 and TRBJ2-2, with TRBD1 identical over 8 bases. CDR1 LGHDT and CDR2 YNNKEL come from the germline V gene (reference sequence). This CDR3 is built from 18 residues. Unmatched junction bases numbered 7, after V lost 0 bases and J lost 1 base. CDR3 sequence (DNA): TGTGCCAGCAGCCAAGAAGTTCACGGACAGGGGAACACCGGGGAGCTGTTTTTT. This encodes CASSQEVHGQGNTGELFF.

This chain links TRBV5-1 with TRBJ2-1; no reliable D call. The ends were cut back, 0 bases at V and 5 bases at J, with 12 bases in the middle. Germline V CDR1 and CDR2: SGHRS, YFSETQ. The CDR3 sequence is 15 residues long. The CDR3, as DNA: TGCGCCAGCAGCTTGGAACAGCTTATGGACAATGAGCAGTTCTTC. This sequence encodes CASSLEQLMDNEQFF.

The chain has TRBV4-1 and TRBJ2-5; a possible D gene is TRBD2 (7 bases). The CDR3 is 18 amino acids. Germline V gene data show CDR1 as MGHRA and CDR2 as YSYEKL. The V gene lost 1 base and the J gene lost 11 bases, with 29 bases spanning the gap. The CDR3 loop reads CASSQVLPGGSSYNEQYF. The CDR3 DNA sequence: TGCGCCAGCAGCCAAGTTCTCCCGGGGGGCTCCTCCTACAATGAGCAGTACTTC.

The CDR3 bases are TGTGCCAGCAGTTTGTCGTGGGATTCCTACAATGAGCAGTTCTTC. This gives the protein CASSLSWDSYNEQFF. The chain has TRBV6-5 and TRBJ2-1; D call uncertain. Trimming pared 4 bases from V and 1 base from J, leaving 11 bases between. The CDR3 spans 15 residues. CDR1 MNHEY and CDR2 SVGAGI come from the germline V gene.

This clonotype was seen just once. Sequence at one end of the junction differs from germline and may be a read error. The V gene is TRBV6-2 or TRBV6-3, the J gene TRBJ2-1; D not certain. Germline V gives CDR1 MNHEY, CDR2 SVGEGT. This CDR3 is 11 amino acids long. The CDR3 DNA is TGTGCCGGCAGCCAAGTCAGGGAGCAGTTCTTC. The encoded protein is CAGSQVREQFF.

This chain links TRBV11-3 with TRBJ2-1, with TRBD2 matching over 7 bases. V dropped 0 bases and J dropped 6; count of bases not matched to a gene: 11. The V gene's germline CDR1 is SGHNT and CDR2 YENEEA. The CDR3 totals 17 residues. CDR3 protein: CASSLEVWGGRSNEQFF. The CDR3 DNA sequence: TGTGCCAGCAGCTTAGAGGTTTGGGGGGGTCGGAGCAATGAGCAGTTCTTC.

The rearrangement joins TRBV9 to TRBJ2-3; 8 positions agree with TRBD2. Germline V CDR1 and CDR2: SGDLS, YYNGEE. Unmatched junction bases numbered 4, after V lost 0 bases and J lost 1 base. The CDR3 consists of 16 residues. CDR3 coding DNA: TGTGCCAGCAGCGTAGTTCCGCGGGGGGGCACAGATACGCAGTATTTT. It specifies CASSVVPRGGTDTQYF.

The V and J genes are TRBV12-3 or TRBV12-4 and TRBJ1-2; D remains ambiguous. The CDR3 totals 12 residues. Trimming cost V 4 bases and J 4 bases, with 7 bases left between them. This chain's CDR3 is CASSWEFYGYTF. The DNA of the CDR3 is TGTGCCAGCAGTTGGGAGTTCTATGGCTACACCTTC.

The chain is built from TRBV2 and TRBJ2-5; D might be TRBD2 (6 bases). The end of the DNA fits TRBJ2-7 better, so the J call may be wrong. CDR1 is SNHLY and CDR2 is FYNNEI in the germline V gene. This CDR3 is 13 amino acids long. This CDR3 reads CATTIAGYYEQYF. In DNA form, the CDR3 reads TGTGCCACCACCATCGCGGGGTACTACGAGCAGTACTTC.

This clonotype was detected only once. This rearrangement joins TRBV20-1 to TRBJ1-1, with TRBD1 matching 8 bases. Germline V gene sequence: CDR1 DFQATT, CDR2 SNEGSKA (reference sequence). V lost 6 bases, J lost 1 base, and 4 bases stayed unmatched. The CDR3 runs to 13 residues. The CDR3 nucleotides are TGCAGTGCGTTCGGACAGGGGAACACTGAAGCTTTCTTT. Translated, it gives CSAFGQGNTEAFF.

This clonotype was counted a single time. This rearrangement joins TRBV19 to TRBJ2-1; 13 bases align to TRBD2. V trimming: 4 bases; J trimming: 12 bases; junction bases outside the gene matches: 3. The CDR3 is 13 residues long. The germline gives CDR1 LNHDA, CDR2 SQIVND (reference sequence). This CDR3 reads CASSTGLAGAQFF. The CDR3, as DNA: TGTGCCAGTAGTACCGGACTAGCGGGGGCGCAGTTCTTC.

A few counts support this clonotype. The chain recombines TRBV20-1 with TRBJ2-1, with 7 nucleotides matching TRBD1. Looked up from germline, CDR1 is DFQATT and CDR2 is SNEGSKA (reference sequence). V gave up 4 bases and J gave up 9 bases; unmatched junction bases: 15. The CDR3 has 15 amino acids. This chain's CDR3 is CSAMTRDRKGFEQFF. In DNA, the CDR3 is TGCAGTGCTATGACCCGGGACAGAAAGGGATTTGAGCAGTTCTTC.

A few counts support this clonotype. CDR3 nucleotide sequence: TGTGCCAGCAGTTTATATTGGGGGAGCTCCTACGAGCAGTACTTC. Translated, it gives CASSLYWGSSYEQYF. The chain uses TRBV27 and TRBJ2-7, with D perhaps TRBD1 or TRBD2 (5 bases each). Per the germline V gene, CDR1 is MNHEY and CDR2 is SMNVEV (reference sequence). The CDR3 is 15 residues long. V was cut by 1 base and J by 0 bases, with 10 bases left in between.

The chain is built from TRBV25-1 and TRBJ2-5; 8 nucleotides align to TRBD1. The CDR3 loop spans 14 amino acids. Losses at the gene ends were 4 bases for V and 5 bases for J; bases not matched to a gene: 6. CDR1 MGHDK and CDR2 SYGVNS come from the germline V gene. CDR3 in amino acids: CASSGRTGRETQYF. CDR3 sequence (DNA): TGTGCCAGCAGTGGGAGGACAGGGAGGGAGACCCAGTACTTC.

The V and J genes are TRBV7-6 and TRBJ2-5; D may be TRBD1 (7 bases). Germline CDR1 and CDR2: SGHVS and FNYEAQ. The CDR3 has 15 residues. V was clipped by 5 bases and J by 5 bases, with 18 bases between them. The CDR3 DNA reads TGTGCCAGCAGCAATAGCAGGGGGGACCGGGAGACCCAGTACTTC. It yields the protein CASSNSRGDRETQYF.

This chain connects TRBV6-4 to TRBJ2-1, with 13 nucleotides matching TRBD2. The CDR3 has 15 residues. Trimming at V came to 5 bases and at J to 9 bases, leaving 7 bases not matched to a gene. Germline loops: CDR1 MRHNA, CDR2 SNTAGT. Here the CDR3 DNA reads TGTGCCAGCAGTTCTGGACTAGCGGGAGTGGGTGAGCAGTTCTTC. Translated, it gives CASSSGLAGVGEQFF.